This T cell receptor (beta chain) was identified during a study of blood T cell repertoires in COVID-19. About the study: The origin of the acute and convalescent COVID-19 samples was the United States, Italy and Spain. In each case, the material was cDNA or gDNA derived from T cells, B-cell-depleted T cells, or PBMCs.

Germline V gene sequence: CDR1 KGHDR, CDR2 SFDVKD. Trimming cost V 4 bases and J 5 bases; bases outside gene matches: 7. This CDR3 contains 15 residues. This clone was observed once. In the study's own analysis: Reference gene primer amplification gave estimated nucleated cell counts. TCRdb's copy holds only in-frame clones and misses some; the assay was immunoSEQ multiplex PCR. The V and J calls and clone size are taken from that table; D and trimming were inferred from the DNA. This sample has 95,000 to 120,000 clones, with 85% found just once. V and J are TRBV24-1 and TRBJ2-1, with 7 nucleotides matching TRBD1. Material for sequencing was peripheral blood. The origin of this receptor is a human donor in a cohort sampled during active COVID-19. CDR3 bases: TGTGCCACCAGTGACCCCTCGGACAGGAACAATGAGCAGTTCTTC. It codes for CATSDPSDRNNEQFF.